This T cell receptor beta chain appears in the sequencing data of a study of blood T cell repertoires in COVID-19. This clone was found once. CDR3 length equals 14 residues. Germline V gene sequence: CDR1 MNHEY, CDR2 SVGAGI. The V end lost 10 bases, the J end lost 6 bases, and 21 bases lay between the germline ends. Repertoires were generated with immunoSEQ multiplex PCR, while TCRdb's copy carries only in-frame clones and drops some. Of about 390,000 clones in the sample, approximately 87% were seen once. Source material: PBMCs or T cells enriched from blood (not recorded which). The TCR comes from a woman in her 50s who had recovered from COVID-19. The chain recombines TRBV6-5 with TRBJ1-1; the D is unclear. In nucleotides, the CDR3 is TGTGCCACCAAAGAAAGAGACCGGGTCTCTGAAGCTTTCTTT. Protein: CATKERDRVSEAFF.